Listed below are T cell receptor beta chains from one sample, sequenced in a study of blood T cell repertoires in COVID-19. Here immunoSEQ multiplex PCR was the method, and the copy in TCRdb shows in-frame clones only, minus some. Found here are approximately 360,000 clones, about 90% of them singletons; the top ten hold approximately 1.8%. The sequencing sample was made of PBMCs or T cells enriched from blood (not recorded which). Receptor source: a man aged 35 to 55 in a cohort exposed to, infected with or recovered from COVID-19 (not recorded which). CDR3s include the opening cysteine and the closing phenylalanine or tryptophan. The D gene is left open where the match is weak. The listing skips clone size in some rows; elsewhere it reads once, few, many or a size class.

. TRBJ2-5 TRBV15 . CATTLAAGGQETQYF TGTGCCACCACCTTAGCGGCCGGGGGCCAAGAGACCCAGTACTTC
. TRBJ2-2 TRBV9 TRBD2 CASSVAGGGTTGELFF TGTGCCAGCAGCGTAGCGGGGGGAGGTACCACCGGGGAGCTGTTTTTT
. TRBJ2-7 TRBV30 TRBD1 CAWTHRTGRLREQYF TGTGCCTGGACCCACAGGACAGGGCGATTAAGGGAGCAGTACTTC
. TRBJ2-7 TRBV3-1/TRBV3-2 . CASSATQGYYEQYF TGTGCCAGCAGCGCGACACAGGGATACTACGAGCAGTACTTC
. TRBJ1-2 TRBV19 . CASKPGGVLQYGYTF TGTGCCAGTAAGCCGGGGGGCGTTCTTCAGTATGGCTACACCTTC
once TRBJ1-1 TRBV4-1 . CASSQDHRQNTEAFF TGCGCCAGCAGCCAAGATCATCGACAGAACACTGAAGCTTTCTTT
. TRBJ2-5 TRBV18 . CASSRVPQETQYF TGTGCCAGCTCACGCGTCCCGCAAGAGACCCAGTACTTC
. TRBJ2-7 TRBV29-1 TRBD2 CSVEGGPGTGELAGPYEQYF TGCAGCGTTGAAGGGGGTCCGGGAACAGGGGAACTAGCGGGACCTTACGAGCAGTACTTC
. TRBJ2-5 TRBV9 TRBD1 CASSERTGEVETQYF TGTGCCAGCAGCGAAAGGACAGGGGAAGTGGAGACCCAGTACTTC
. TRBJ2-2 TRBV4-1 . CASSQGLSGTGELFF TGCGCCAGCAGCCAAGGGCTCTCGGGCACCGGGGAGCTGTTTTTT
. TRBJ1-5 TRBV5-5 TRBD1 CASSLVDRGRYSNQPQHF TGTGCCAGCAGCTTGGTGGACAGGGGACGATATAGCAATCAGCCCCAGCATTTT
. TRBJ1-2 TRBV6-6 . CASSSKISGEVYGYTF TGTGCCAGCAGCTCCAAAATATCCGGGGAAGTCTATGGCTACACCTTC
. TRBJ1-5 TRBV4-2 TRBD1 CASSQDGTGGNQPQHF TGTGCCAGCAGCCAAGATGGGACAGGGGGCAATCAGCCCCAGCATTTT
. TRBJ2-1 TRBV5-1 . CASSLSGNHYNEQFF TGCGCCAGCAGCTTGAGCGGTAACCACTACAATGAGCAGTTCTTC
. TRBJ1-3 TRBV10-3 . CAISDIVRLPGNTIYF TGTGCCATCAGTGATATCGTCAGGCTCCCTGGAAACACCATATATTTT
. TRBJ2-7 TRBV27 . CASSHYEQYF TGTGCCAGCAGTCATTACGAGCAGTACTTC
. TRBJ1-1 TRBV5-1 TRBD1 CASSARGQSNTEAFF TGCGCCAGCAGCGCGAGGGGACAGTCTAACACTGAAGCTTTCTTT
. TRBJ2-7 TRBV7-9 . CASSLGKSSYEQYF TGTGCCAGCAGCTTAGGCAAGAGCTCCTACGAGCAGTACTTC
. TRBJ2-7 TRBV28 . CATRGGRLYEQYF TGTGCCACCAGGGGGGGGAGGCTCTACGAGCAGTACTTC
. TRBJ1-2 TRBV28 TRBD1 CASSLIRGSYGYTF TGTGCCAGCAGTTTGATCAGGGGGTCCTATGGCTACACCTTC
. TRBJ2-3 TRBV9 TRBD2 CASSVGTSGRADTQYF TGTGCCAGCAGCGTAGGTACTAGCGGGAGGGCCGATACGCAGTATTTT
. TRBJ2-5 TRBV7-9 TRBD2 CASSLGAGVLETQYF TGTGCCAGCAGCTTAGGAGCGGGAGTTCTGGAGACCCAGTACTTC
. TRBJ2-7 TRBV15 . CATRSSRNYEQYF TGTGCCACCAGATCCAGTCGTAACTACGAGCAGTACTTC
. TRBJ1-1 TRBV5-1 TRBD1 CASSMGQPNTEAFF TGCGCCAGCAGCATGGGACAGCCGAACACTGAAGCTTTCTTT
. TRBJ1-3 TRBV5-1 . CASSLGRSARENTIYF TGCGCCAGCAGTCTGGGCCGTAGCGCGAGAGAAAACACCATATATTTT
. TRBJ1-1 TRBV27 . CASSFGQNTEAFF TGTGCCAGCAGTTTTGGGCAGAACACTGAAGCTTTCTTT
. TRBJ2-3 TRBV18 . CASSPPSTDTQYF TGTGCCAGCTCACCACCTTCTACAGATACGCAGTATTTT